The source of this T cell receptor (beta chain) is a study of cytomegalovirus exposure and HLA in healthy donors. Study-wide results and caveats: It was confirmed in vitro that three of the CMV-associated chains were specific for CMV antigens. The study listed some 160 cytomegalovirus-associated TCR beta chains.

Regarding this clone: Its antigen is still unknown.

CDR3 length: 14 amino acids. V was cut by 2 bases and J by 7 bases, with 15 bases left in between. CDR1 and CDR2 from the germline V gene are MDHEN and SYDVKM. Method: immunoSEQ multiplex PCR; TCRdb's copy keeps in-frame clones and lacks some. This repertoire shows under 250,000 clones, over 65% found once; its top ten account for 4.5% to 6%. The donors were in the approximately 120-subject validation cohort; that cohort was separate from the roughly 700-subject first cohort. This receptor was identified in a woman aged 18-29 years in good health and CMV-seronegative. J is TRBJ2-7 and V is TRBV28; D is uncertain. Material: PBMCs. This chain's CDR3 is CASSLRVIRGEQYF. The CDR3 DNA reads as TGTGCCAGCAGTTTAAGGGTAATTAGAGGAGAGCAGTACTTC.